This T cell receptor (beta chain) was observed in a study of T-cell reconstitution after alpha-beta-depleted transplantation in children. Study observations and caveats: Surviving recipient T cells and intrathymic progenitors accounted for some patients' high TCRbeta diversity at day 60. T-cell counts and diversity at one year post-transplant came mainly from newly produced T cells. Several hundred expanded graft clones reportedly gave rise to the alpha-beta T cells present about two months after transplant.

The sample holds a few counts of this clonotype. The antigen is not known. A library of TCRbeta sequences, prepared with unique molecular identifiers, was generated. TCRdb redid the calling of the PCR reads with MiXCR, one entry per CDR3 protein. This sample carries a few hundred thousand distinct CDR3 sequences, over 10% of them seen once, and the ten largest clones take approximately 2.1%. This CDR3 has 14 residues. The V and J ends lost 5 bases and 4 bases, in that order; junction bases with no gene match: 4. Material: PBMCs, mostly from graft donor cells, obtained 360 days after TCRalphabeta/CD19-depleted stem cell transplant. The rearrangement joins TRBV12-3 or TRBV12-4 to TRBJ1-4; 7 bases agree with TRBD1. This sequence was found in a male patient under 18 who had a stem cell transplant for acute myeloid leukemia, so the T cells may come from the graft donor. The CDR3, as DNA: TGTGCCAGCAGTCTCGGGACAGATAATGAAAAACTGTTTTTT. It encodes CASSLGTDNEKLFF.